This TCR beta chain was observed in a study of shared clonotypes between healthy human individuals. The repertoire was sequenced with immunoSEQ multiplex PCR; TCRdb's copy has only in-frame clones and lacks some. The sample holds around 1,900,000 clones, roughly 95% seen once. The ends were cut back, 9 bases at V and 3 bases at J, with 20 bases in the middle. The CDR3 is 15 amino acids. Germline CDR1 MNHEY, CDR2 SMNVEV (reference sequence). CD45RO-negative cells were positively selected for CCR7, leaving out terminally differentiated effector memory CD45RA+ cells. The origin of this receptor is a man aged 18 to 29 in good health. Some clones in this sample may be carry-over from other donors' samples. The chain links TRBV27 to TRBJ1-1; tentatively, D is TRBD1 (5 bases). Sequencing was performed on naive CD8+ T cells from PBMCs. The CDR3 spells CASSPLPGDYTEAFF. CDR3 DNA sequence: TGTGCCAGTTCGCCCCTCCCGGGGGATTACACTGAAGCTTTCTTT.